The 12 T cell receptor beta chains presented below share a single source sample, sequenced in a study of PD-1 blockade in classical Hodgkin lymphoma. Libraries were prepared by immunoSEQ multiplex PCR; TCRdb keeps only in-frame clonotypes and omits some of them. The repertoire has approximately 49,000 clones, about 80% of them found once; the top ten carry approximately 18%. The time point is: cycle 4 day 1 (C4D1), after 5 to 7 weeks of nivolumab. Each patient experienced a relapse that followed autologous stem cell transplantation, and brentuximab vedotin exposure varied. Sample: peripheral blood mononuclear cells (PBMCs), taken before the fourth cycle of nivolumab. These receptors were taken from a human donor with classical Hodgkin lymphoma.

V gene TRBV7-3 combines with J gene TRBJ2-1; 7 bases map to TRBD2. V lost 4 bases and J lost 7; bases outside the gene matches: 1. Germline V gene lookup returns CDR1 SGHTA and CDR2 FQGTGA. This CDR3 region has 12 residues. This CDR3 reads CASSWGGNEQFF. CDR3 coding DNA: TGTGCCAGCAGCTGGGGAGGGAATGAGCAGTTCTTC.

This chain connects TRBV28 to TRBJ1-6; D is unclear. CDR1 is MDHEN and CDR2 is SYDVKM in the germline V gene. The CDR3 has 13 residues. The V gene lost 8 bases and the J gene lost 6 bases, with 11 bases spanning the gap. As DNA, the CDR3 is TGTGCCAGCTTCACGTCGGGTAATTCACCCCTCCACTTT. Its translation is CASFTSGNSPLHF. The variable domain in full, completed from reference TRBV28 and TRBJ1-6, reads DVKVTQSSRYLVKRTGEKVFLECVQDMDHENMFWYRQDPGLGLRLIYFSYDVKMKEKGDIPEGYSVSREKKERFSLILESASTNQTSMYLCASFTSGNSPLHFGNGTRLTVT.

This chain connects TRBV7-3 to TRBJ2-1, with 7 bases fitting TRBD2. Germline V lookup: CDR1 SGHTA, CDR2 FQGTGA. Trimming removed 2 bases from V and 2 bases from J; junction bases left unmatched: 9. This CDR3 is 17 amino acids long. CDR3 amino acids: CASSLFPAGRTYNEQFF. The CDR3 coding sequence is TGTGCCAGCAGCTTATTTCCAGCGGGGCGTACCTACAATGAGCAGTTCTTC.

The chain joins TRBV4-2 to TRBJ2-2; 10 bases are a match to TRBD1. The CDR3 extends over 15 amino acids. Germline trimming cut 3 bases from V and 7 bases from J; bases unmatched to any gene: 5. Germline V gene sequence: CDR1 LGHNA, CDR2 YNFKEQ. The CDR3 sequence: CASSHGQGESGELFF. Here the CDR3 DNA reads TGTGCCAGCAGCCATGGACAGGGGGAGAGCGGGGAGCTGTTTTTT.

This clone was recorded a few times. J is TRBJ2-3 and V is TRBV4-1; D possibly corresponds to TRBD2 (5 bases). CDR3 length equals 14 residues. V shed 3 bases and J shed 0 bases, with 7 bases lying between them. CDR1 and CDR2 (germline): MGHRA, YSYEKL. The CDR3 DNA reads as TGCGCCAGCAGCCACGGCGGGAGCACAGATACGCAGTATTTT. Amino acid sequence: CASSHGGSTDTQYF.

This clone was detected only once. The chain has TRBV27 and TRBJ1-1; a possible D gene is TRBD1 (5 bases). V gave up 4 bases and J gave up 0 bases, with 9 bases separating them. This CDR3 is built from 14 residues. Germline V CDR1 and CDR2: MNHEY, SMNVEV (reference sequence). CDR3 bases: TGTGCCAGCAGTTGGGGGTCCTTGAACACTGAAGCTTTCTTT. Its translation: CASSWGSLNTEAFF.

This clone came up a few times. The chain links TRBV6-5 to TRBJ1-5, with a possible D match to TRBD1 (5 bases). This CDR3 has 15 amino acids. V shed 8 bases and J shed 7 bases, with 21 bases lying between them. Germline-derived CDR1 and CDR2 are MNHEY and SVGAGI. CDR3 in amino acids: CASSIRRGVRQPQHF. In DNA form, the CDR3 reads TGTGCCAGCTCGATTCGACGGGGGGTACGCCAGCCCCAGCATTTT.

The count of this clone is one. J is TRBJ2-3 and V is TRBV27; possible D gene TRBD2, 6 bases. Germline V gene sequence: CDR1 MNHEY, CDR2 SMNVEV (reference sequence). Between the trimmed V and J ends, which lost 2 bases and 9 bases, there was a span of 9 bases. The CDR3 has 12 amino acids. The CDR3 sequence is CASSLPGDTQYF. Written as DNA, the CDR3 is TGTGCCAGCAGTTTACCGGGGGACACGCAGTATTTT.

V usage is TRBV5-1 and J usage is TRBJ1-3; D is unresolved. Trimming removed 5 bases at V and 0 bases at J, with 6 bases between. The V gene's germline CDR1 is SGHRS and CDR2 YFSETQ. The CDR3 covers 13 residues. Written as DNA, the CDR3 is TGCGCCAGCAGACTGAGCTCTGGAAACACCATATATTTT. It codes for CASRLSSGNTIYF.

With regard to this clone: The same CDR3 also results from other DNA sequences found in this sample. The chain couples TRBV7-3 to TRBJ2-1; TRBD2 aligns across 8 bases. Germline CDR1 reads SGHTA; CDR2 reads FQGTGA. With V trimmed by 0 bases and J by 1 base, 2 bases remained unmatched. The CDR3 is 16 amino acids. The CDR3 region has the DNA TGTGCCAGCAGCTTAACTAGCGGGACTTCCTACAATGAGCAGTTCTTC. This gives the protein CASSLTSGTSYNEQFF.

The chain carries TRBV5-1 and TRBJ2-1, with TRBD2 matching over 9 bases. The CDR3 extends over 16 amino acids. CDR1 and CDR2 from the germline V gene are SGHRS and YFSETQ. Trimming cost V 4 bases and J 0 bases; bases outside gene matches: 5. The CDR3 nucleotides read TGCGCCAGCAGCCCTGGACTAGCGAGCTCCTACAATGAGCAGTTCTTC. Residues: CASSPGLASSYNEQFF.

The table lists this clone with a few counts. The rearrangement links TRBV2 to TRBJ1-1; D gene uncertain. Trimming removed 8 bases at V and 2 bases at J, with 3 bases between. The CDR3 has 10 residues. Germline CDR1 and CDR2: SNHLY and FYNNEI. The CDR3 bases are TGTGCCAGCGGAAACACTGAAGCTTTCTTT. This codes for CASGNTEAFF. The full variable domain, its missing parts supplied by reference TRBV2 and TRBJ1-1, is EPEVTQTPSHQVTQMGQEVILRCVPISNHLYFYWYRQILGQKVEFLVSFYNNEISEKSEIFDDQFSVERPDGSNFTLKIRSTKLEDSAMYFCASGNTEAFFGQGTRLTVV.